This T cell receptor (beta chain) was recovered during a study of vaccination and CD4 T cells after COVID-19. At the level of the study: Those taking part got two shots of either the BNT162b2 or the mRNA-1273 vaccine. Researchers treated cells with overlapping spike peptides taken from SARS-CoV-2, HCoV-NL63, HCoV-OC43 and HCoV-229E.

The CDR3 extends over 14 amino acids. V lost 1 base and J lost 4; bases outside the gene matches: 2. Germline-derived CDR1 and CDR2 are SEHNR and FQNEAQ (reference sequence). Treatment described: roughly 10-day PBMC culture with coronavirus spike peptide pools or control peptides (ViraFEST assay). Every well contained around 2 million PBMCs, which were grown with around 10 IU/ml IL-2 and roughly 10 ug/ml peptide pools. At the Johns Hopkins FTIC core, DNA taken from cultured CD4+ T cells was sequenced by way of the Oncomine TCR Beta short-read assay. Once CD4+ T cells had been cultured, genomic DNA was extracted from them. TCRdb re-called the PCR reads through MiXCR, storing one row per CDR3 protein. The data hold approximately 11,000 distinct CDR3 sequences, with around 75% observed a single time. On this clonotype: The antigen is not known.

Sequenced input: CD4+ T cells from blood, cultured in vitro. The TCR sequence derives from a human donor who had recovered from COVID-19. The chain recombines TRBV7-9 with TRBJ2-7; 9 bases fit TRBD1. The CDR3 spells CASSLGQGGYEQYF. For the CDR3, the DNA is TGTGCCAGCAGCTTAGGACAGGGGGGTTACGAGCAGTACTTC.